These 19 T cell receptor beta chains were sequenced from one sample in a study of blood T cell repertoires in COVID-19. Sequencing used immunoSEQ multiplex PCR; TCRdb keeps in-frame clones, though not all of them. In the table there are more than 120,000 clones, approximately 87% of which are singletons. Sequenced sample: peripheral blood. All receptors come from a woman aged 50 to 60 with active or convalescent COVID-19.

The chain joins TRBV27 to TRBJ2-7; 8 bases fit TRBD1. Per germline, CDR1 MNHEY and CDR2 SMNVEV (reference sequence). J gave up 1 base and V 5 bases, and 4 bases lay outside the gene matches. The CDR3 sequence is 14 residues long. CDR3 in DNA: TGTGCCAGCAGTCCGACAGGGGAATCCTACGAGCAGTACTTC. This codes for CASSPTGESYEQYF.

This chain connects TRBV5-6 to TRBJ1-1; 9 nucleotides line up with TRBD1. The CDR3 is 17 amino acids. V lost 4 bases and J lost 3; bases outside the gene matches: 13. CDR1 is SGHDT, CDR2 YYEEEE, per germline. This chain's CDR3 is CASSRPGQGRGDTEAFF. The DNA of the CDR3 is TGTGCCAGCAGCCGTCCGGGACAGGGAAGAGGAGACACTGAAGCTTTCTTT.

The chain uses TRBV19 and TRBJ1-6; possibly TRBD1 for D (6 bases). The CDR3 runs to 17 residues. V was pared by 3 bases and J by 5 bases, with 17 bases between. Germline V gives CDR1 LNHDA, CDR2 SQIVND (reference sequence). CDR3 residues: CASSILPTGFDNSPLHF. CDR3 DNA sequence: TGTGCCAGTAGTATCCTTCCTACAGGGTTCGATAATTCACCCCTCCACTTT.

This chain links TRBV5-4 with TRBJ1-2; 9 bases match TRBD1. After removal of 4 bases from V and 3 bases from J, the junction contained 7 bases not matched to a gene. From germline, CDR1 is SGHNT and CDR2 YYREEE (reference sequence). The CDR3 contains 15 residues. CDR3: CASSTPRDRDYGYTF. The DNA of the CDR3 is TGTGCCAGCAGCACCCCCCGGGACAGGGACTATGGCTACACCTTC.

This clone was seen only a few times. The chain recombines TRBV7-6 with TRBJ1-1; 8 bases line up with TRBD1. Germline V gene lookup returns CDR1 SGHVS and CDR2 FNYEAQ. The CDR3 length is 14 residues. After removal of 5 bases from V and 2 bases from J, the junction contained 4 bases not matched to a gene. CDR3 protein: CASSTGQGNTEAFF. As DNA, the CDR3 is TGTGCCAGCAGCACCGGACAGGGAAACACTGAAGCTTTCTTT.

The CDR3: CASSISGGQETQYF. The CDR3 region has the DNA TGCGCCAGCAGTATTAGCGGAGGGCAAGAGACCCAGTACTTC. V gene TRBV10-2 combines with J gene TRBJ2-5; D is possibly TRBD2 (6 bases). Trimming removed 5 bases at V and 2 bases at J, with 12 bases between. The CDR3 consists of 14 residues. Germline CDR1 and CDR2: WSHSY and SAAADI.

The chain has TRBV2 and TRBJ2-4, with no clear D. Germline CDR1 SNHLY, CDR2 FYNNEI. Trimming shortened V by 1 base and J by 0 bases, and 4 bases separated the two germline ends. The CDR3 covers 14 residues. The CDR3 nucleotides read TGTGCCAGCAGTGAAGAGCTAGCCAAAAACATTCAGTACTTC. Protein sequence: CASSEELAKNIQYF.

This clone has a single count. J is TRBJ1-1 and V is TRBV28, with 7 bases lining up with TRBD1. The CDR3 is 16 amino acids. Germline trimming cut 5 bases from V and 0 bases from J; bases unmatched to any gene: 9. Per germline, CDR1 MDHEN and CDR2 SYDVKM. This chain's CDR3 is CASSGYGGTVNTEAFF. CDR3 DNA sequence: TGTGCCAGCAGTGGTTATGGTGGGACAGTGAACACTGAAGCTTTCTTT. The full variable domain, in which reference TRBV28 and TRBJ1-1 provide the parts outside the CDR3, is DVKVTQSSRYLVKRTGEKVFLECVQDMDHENMFWYRQDPGLGLRLIYFSYDVKMKEKGDIPEGYSVSREKKERFSLILESASTNQTSMYLCASSGYGGTVNTEAFFGQGTRLTVV.

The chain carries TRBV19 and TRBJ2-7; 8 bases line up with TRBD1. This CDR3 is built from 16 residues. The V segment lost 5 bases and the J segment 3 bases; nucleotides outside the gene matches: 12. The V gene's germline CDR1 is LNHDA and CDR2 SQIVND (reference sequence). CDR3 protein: CASSGKHGQGHYEQYF. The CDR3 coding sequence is TGTGCCAGTAGTGGGAAGCACGGACAGGGCCACTACGAGCAGTACTTC.

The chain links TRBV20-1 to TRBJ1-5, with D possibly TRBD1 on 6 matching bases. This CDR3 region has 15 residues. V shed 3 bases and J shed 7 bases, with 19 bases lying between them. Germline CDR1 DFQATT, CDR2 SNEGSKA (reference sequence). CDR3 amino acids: CSASSTGTFSQPQHF. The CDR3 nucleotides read TGCAGTGCTAGTTCTACAGGGACATTTAGCCAGCCCCAGCATTTT.

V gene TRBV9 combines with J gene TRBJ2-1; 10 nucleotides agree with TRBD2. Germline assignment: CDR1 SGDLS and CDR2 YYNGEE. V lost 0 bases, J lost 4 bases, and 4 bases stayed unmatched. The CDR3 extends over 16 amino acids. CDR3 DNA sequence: TGTGCCAGCAGCGTAGATGAAGCGGGAGGGTACAATGAGCAGTTCTTC. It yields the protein CASSVDEAGGYNEQFF.

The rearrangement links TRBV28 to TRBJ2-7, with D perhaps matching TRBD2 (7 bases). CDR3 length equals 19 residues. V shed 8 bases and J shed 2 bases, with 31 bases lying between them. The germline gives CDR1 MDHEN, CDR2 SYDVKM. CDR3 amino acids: CASSQGPSGRNSNTYEQYF. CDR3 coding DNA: TGTGCCAGCTCCCAGGGGCCTAGCGGACGAAATTCCAATACCTACGAGCAGTACTTC.

The CDR3 DNA sequence: TGTGCCAGCAGCCTTGGACAGACCCTGAACACTGAAGCTTTCTTT. Translating it yields CASSLGQTLNTEAFF. The V gene is TRBV3-1 (or the pseudogene TRBV3-2), the J gene TRBJ1-1, with D possibly matching TRBD1 (6 bases). The CDR3 contains 15 residues. V was cut by 4 bases and J by 0 bases, with 12 bases left in between. The germline V gene has CDR1 LGHDT and CDR2 YNNKEL (reference sequence).

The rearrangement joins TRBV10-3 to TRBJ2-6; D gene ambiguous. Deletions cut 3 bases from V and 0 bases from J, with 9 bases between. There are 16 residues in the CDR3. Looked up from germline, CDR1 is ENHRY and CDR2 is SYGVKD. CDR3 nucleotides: TGTGCCATCAGTGAACCAGGTAGCTCTGGGGCCAACGTCCTGACTTTC. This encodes CAISEPGSSGANVLTF.

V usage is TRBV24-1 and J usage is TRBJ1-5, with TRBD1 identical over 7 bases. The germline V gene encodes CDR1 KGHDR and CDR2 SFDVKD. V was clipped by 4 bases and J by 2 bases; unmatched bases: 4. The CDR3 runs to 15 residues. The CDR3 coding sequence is TGTGCCACCAGTGACCCCACAGGGGGCAATCAGCCCCAGCATTTT. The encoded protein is CATSDPTGGNQPQHF.

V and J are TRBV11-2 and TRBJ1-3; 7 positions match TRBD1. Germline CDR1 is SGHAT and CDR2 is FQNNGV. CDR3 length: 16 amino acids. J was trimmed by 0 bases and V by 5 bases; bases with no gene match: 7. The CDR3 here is CASSVTRQGSGNTIYF. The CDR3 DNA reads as TGTGCCAGCAGCGTTACGCGACAGGGCTCTGGAAACACCATATATTTT.

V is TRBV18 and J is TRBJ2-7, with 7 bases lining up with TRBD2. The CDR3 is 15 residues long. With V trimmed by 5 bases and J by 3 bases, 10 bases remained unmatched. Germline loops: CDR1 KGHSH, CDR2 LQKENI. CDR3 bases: TGTGCCAGCTCAGTCTCGAGCGGGATTGGCTACGAGCAGTACTTC. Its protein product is CASSVSSGIGYEQYF.

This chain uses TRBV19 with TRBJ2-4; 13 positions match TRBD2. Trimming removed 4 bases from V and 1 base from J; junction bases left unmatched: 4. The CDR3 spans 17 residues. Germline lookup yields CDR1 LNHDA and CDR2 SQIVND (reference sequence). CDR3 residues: CASSTQTSGGAKNIQYF. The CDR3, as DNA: TGTGCCAGTAGTACCCAGACTAGCGGGGGGGCCAAAAACATTCAGTACTTC.

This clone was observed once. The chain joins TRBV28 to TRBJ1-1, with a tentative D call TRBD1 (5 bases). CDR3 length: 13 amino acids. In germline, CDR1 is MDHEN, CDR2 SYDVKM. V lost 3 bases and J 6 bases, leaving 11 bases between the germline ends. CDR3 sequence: CASSFQGFAEAFF. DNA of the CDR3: TGTGCCAGCAGTTTTCAGGGTTTTGCTGAAGCTTTCTTT. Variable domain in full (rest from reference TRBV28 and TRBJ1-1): DVKVTQSSRYLVKRTGEKVFLECVQDMDHENMFWYRQDPGLGLRLIYFSYDVKMKEKGDIPEGYSVSREKKERFSLILESASTNQTSMYLCASSFQGFAEAFFGQGTRLTVV.